The next 18 T cell receptor beta chains were all read from a single sample in a study of T cells after yellow fever vaccination. MiXCR, applied by TCRdb to the 5' RACE reads, yields one record per CDR3 protein. The data show about 320,000 distinct CDR3 sequences, with 3.5% to 4.5% seen just once and approximately 19% held by the top ten. The sample was PBMCs, taken 15 days after the yellow fever booster vaccination. The receptor set was obtained from a man younger than 30 who received the YFV17D yellow fever vaccine.

This clonotype was observed a handful of times. This chain uses TRBV9 with TRBJ1-2; D call uncertain. V lost 2 bases and J lost 2, with 10 bases in between. The CDR3 sequence is 14 residues long. Per the germline V gene, CDR1 is SGDLS and CDR2 is YYNGEE. The CDR3, as DNA: TGTGCCAGCAGCGTTAATCAGGCGAACTATGGCTACACCTTC. It specifies CASSVNQANYGYTF.

The rearrangement links TRBV3-1 to TRBJ2-1; 7 nucleotides agree with TRBD1. J was trimmed by 6 bases and V by 6 bases; bases with no gene match: 11. Per the germline V gene, CDR1 is LGHDT and CDR2 is YNNKEL (reference sequence). This CDR3 region has 15 residues. DNA for the CDR3: TGTGCCAGCAGGCCCGGACAGGTCTCGCGCAATGAGCAGTTCTTC. This codes for CASRPGQVSRNEQFF.

This clonotype was counted ten times or more. The chain carries TRBV6-2 or TRBV6-3 and TRBJ1-1; D remains unclear. Germline V gene data show CDR1 as MNHEY and CDR2 as SVGEGT. The CDR3 contains 11 residues. Trimming pared 2 bases from V and 7 bases from J, leaving 5 bases between. The CDR3: CASSYLLEAFF. Here the CDR3 DNA reads TGTGCCAGCAGTTACCTGCTTGAAGCTTTCTTT.

This clonotype has just a few counts. The gene calls are TRBV24-1 and TRBJ2-3, with TRBD1 identical over 9 bases. V lost 9 bases to trimming and J lost 6 bases; unmatched junction nucleotides: 9. Germline values: CDR1 KGHDR, CDR2 SFDVKD. CDR3 length: 14 residues. CDR3 DNA: TGTGCCACCTTATTCGGGACAGGGAGTGATACGCAGTATTTT. Translation gives CATLFGTGSDTQYF.

The J gene is TRBJ2-7, the V gene TRBV18, with 7 positions matching TRBD1. The CDR3 has 14 residues. The germline V gene encodes CDR1 KGHSH and CDR2 LQKENI. V shed 1 base, J shed 6 bases, and the junction held 6 bases outside the gene matches. As DNA, the CDR3 is TGTGCCAGCTCACCACAGGGGGCCAGCGGCGAGCAGTACTTC. Translated, it gives CASSPQGASGEQYF.

This clonotype was counted a few times. J is TRBJ2-2 and V is TRBV12-3 or TRBV12-4; 8 bases are a match to TRBD2. V gave up 5 bases and J gave up 6 bases; unmatched junction bases: 8. The CDR3 loop spans 15 amino acids. The CDR3: CASSPSNGGAGELFF. The CDR3 coding sequence is TGTGCCAGCAGTCCAAGTAACGGGGGGGCCGGGGAGCTGTTTTTT.

This clonotype was detected ten times or more. One end of the junction fails to match germline, which may point to a read error. The chain is built from TRBV7-7 and TRBJ2-1, with TRBD1 identical over 7 bases. The CDR3 runs to 14 residues. Germline CDR1 reads SSHAT; CDR2 reads FNYEAQ (reference sequence). The CDR3 bases are TGTGCTAGCAGCTTAGGGACAGTGGGTGATGAGCAGTTCTTC. This gives the protein CASSLGTVGDEQFF.

Many counts were recorded for this clonotype. The chain joins TRBV20-1 to TRBJ2-3, with D possibly being TRBD2 (6 bases). CDR1 and CDR2 from the germline V gene are DFQATT and SNEGSKA (reference sequence). The CDR3 consists of 11 residues. Trimming shortened V by 7 bases and J by 8 bases, and 13 bases separated the two germline ends. The CDR3 bases are TGCAGTGTGTTGGAGGGGCGTACGCAGTATTTT. Protein sequence: CSVLEGRTQYF.

This clonotype has at least ten counts. The chain employs TRBV5-1 and TRBJ2-2; D is unresolved. Germline CDR1 and CDR2: SGHRS and YFSETQ. Trimming took off 3 bases at V and 0 bases at J, with 12 bases between the two ends. The CDR3 loop spans 16 amino acids. CDR3 DNA: TGCGCCAGCAGCTGGGGTGGAAGGGCGAACACCGGGGAGCTGTTTTTT. It specifies CASSWGGRANTGELFF.

V usage is TRBV5-1 and J usage is TRBJ1-2; no clear D. The CDR3 runs to 14 residues. Per the germline V gene, CDR1 is SGHRS and CDR2 is YFSETQ. The V and J ends lost 5 bases and 4 bases respectively, with 15 bases between them. This CDR3 is CASSVSAVRYGYTF. CDR3 nucleotides: TGCGCCAGCAGTGTATCAGCGGTTCGCTATGGCTACACCTTC.

J is TRBJ2-5 and V is TRBV5-1; TRBD1 might be the D (5 bases). Trimming removed 3 bases at V and 1 base at J, with 13 bases between. From germline, CDR1 is SGHRS and CDR2 YFSETQ. The CDR3 length is 15 residues. The CDR3: CASSSYRTAQETQYF. CDR3 DNA sequence: TGCGCCAGCAGCTCGTACAGGACGGCCCAAGAGACCCAGTACTTC.

This clonotype appeared many times. V gene TRBV21-1 combines with J gene TRBJ2-6; TRBD1 is the table's D call, not checked against the DNA. TRBV21-1 is designated a pseudogene. CDR3 size: 16 residues. CDR3 DNA: TGTGCCGGGGGGCGGGACAGGTCGACTGGGGCCAACGTCCTGACTTTC. Its translation: CAGGRDRSTGANVLTF.

This clonotype was found many times. Compared with germline, one end of the junction differs, possibly owing to a read error. The chain recombines TRBV7-7 with TRBJ2-5, with D tentatively TRBD2 (6 bases). In germline, CDR1 is SSHAT, CDR2 FNYEAQ (reference sequence). The length of the CDR3 is 14 residues. Written as DNA, the CDR3 is TGTGCTAGCACCCCGGGGTCGGGGGTGACGACCCAGTACTTC. As protein: CASTPGSGVTTQYF.

This clonotype was seen many times. CDR3 region: CASSFPFRLAGGGNEQFF. In DNA, the CDR3 is TGTGCCAGCAGTTTTCCGTTCCGACTAGCGGGGGGCGGCAATGAGCAGTTCTTC. V usage is TRBV6-2 or TRBV6-3 and J usage is TRBJ2-1; 13 bases match TRBD2. Germline V gene data show CDR1 as MNHEY and CDR2 as SVGEGT. This CDR3 is 18 amino acids long. The trim removed 4 bases at V and 6 bases at J, leaving 12 bases unmatched.

This clonotype was counted ten times or more. The chain couples TRBV28 to TRBJ2-4; weak D call: TRBD1 (5 bases). The CDR3 runs 14 residues. Deletions cut 1 base from V and 7 bases from J, with 11 bases between. Germline V gene sequence: CDR1 MDHEN, CDR2 SYDVKM. The CDR3 DNA follows: TGTGCCAGCAGTTTATCAGGGTTAGGGAACATTCAGTACTTC. Translating gives CASSLSGLGNIQYF. Together with reference TRBV28 and TRBJ2-4, the CDR3 gives the full variable domain: DVKVTQSSRYLVKRTGEKVFLECVQDMDHENMFWYRQDPGLGLRLIYFSYDVKMKEKGDIPEGYSVSREKKERFSLILESASTNQTSMYLCASSLSGLGNIQYFGAGTRLSVL.

The chain links TRBV7-2 to TRBJ2-6; D is uncertain. The CDR3 covers 13 residues. Germline V gives CDR1 SGHTA, CDR2 FQGNSA. Trimming removed 4 bases at V and 6 bases at J, with 7 bases between. CDR3 DNA: TGTGCCAGCAGCTCCCAAAAGGCCAACGTCCTGACTTTC. This gives the protein CASSSQKANVLTF.

This clonotype was recorded many times. CDR3 amino acids: CSARPSDRGPSPLHF. The CDR3 DNA follows: TGCAGTGCTAGACCATCGGACAGGGGGCCCTCACCCCTCCACTTT. The chain is built from TRBV20-1 and TRBJ1-6, with 11 bases identical to TRBD1. Germline V gives CDR1 DFQATT, CDR2 SNEGSKA (reference sequence). The CDR3 totals 15 residues. After removal of 2 bases from V and 10 bases from J, the junction contained 7 bases not matched to a gene.

This chain joins TRBV11-3 and TRBJ2-3; D assignment may be TRBD1 or TRBD2 (5 bases each). The V and J ends lost 1 base and 0 bases respectively, with 14 bases between them. The germline CDR1 and CDR2 sequences are SGHNT and YENEEA. The CDR3 spans 17 residues. CDR3 sequence reads: CASSLGDRGGSTDTQYF. Here the CDR3 DNA reads TGTGCCAGCAGCTTAGGGGATCGGGGCGGCAGCACAGATACGCAGTATTTT.